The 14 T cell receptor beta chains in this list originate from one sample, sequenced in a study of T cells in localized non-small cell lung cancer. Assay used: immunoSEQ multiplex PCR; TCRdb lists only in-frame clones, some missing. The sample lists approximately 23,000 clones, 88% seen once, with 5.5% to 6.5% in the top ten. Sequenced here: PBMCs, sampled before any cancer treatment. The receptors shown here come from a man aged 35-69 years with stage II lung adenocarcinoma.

In nucleotides, the CDR3 is TGTGCCATCAGGGGGACAGGGGATAGCAATCAGCCCCAGCATTTT. It encodes CAIRGTGDSNQPQHF. This chain joins TRBV10-3 and TRBJ1-5; 10 nucleotides agree with TRBD1. The CDR3 extends over 15 amino acids. CDR1 is ENHRY and CDR2 is SYGVKD in the germline V gene. Trimming cost V 6 bases and J 0 bases; bases outside gene matches: 2.

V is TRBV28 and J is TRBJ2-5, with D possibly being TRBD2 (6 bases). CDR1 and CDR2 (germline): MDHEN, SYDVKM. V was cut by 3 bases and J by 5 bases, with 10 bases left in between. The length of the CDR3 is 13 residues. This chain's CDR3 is CASSLRAGETQYF. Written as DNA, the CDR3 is TGTGCCAGCAGTTTGAGGGCGGGGGAGACCCAGTACTTC.

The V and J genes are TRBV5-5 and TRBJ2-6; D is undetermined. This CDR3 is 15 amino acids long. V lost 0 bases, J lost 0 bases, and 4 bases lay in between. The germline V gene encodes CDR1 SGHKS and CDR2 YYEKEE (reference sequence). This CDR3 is CASSLGASGANVLTF. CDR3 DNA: TGTGCCAGCAGCTTGGGGGCCTCTGGGGCCAACGTCCTGACTTTC.

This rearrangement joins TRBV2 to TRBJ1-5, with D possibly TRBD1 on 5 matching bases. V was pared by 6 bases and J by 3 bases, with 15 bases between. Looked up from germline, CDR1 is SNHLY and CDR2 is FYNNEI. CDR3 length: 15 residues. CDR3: CASSPTDSYNQPQHF. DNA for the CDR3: TGTGCCAGCAGCCCTACCGACAGTTACAATCAGCCCCAGCATTTT.

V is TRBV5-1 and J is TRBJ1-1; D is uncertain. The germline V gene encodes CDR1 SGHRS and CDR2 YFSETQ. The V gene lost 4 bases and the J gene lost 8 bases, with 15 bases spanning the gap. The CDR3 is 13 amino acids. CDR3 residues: CASSEDSAGEAFF. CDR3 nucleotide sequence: TGCGCCAGCAGCGAGGACTCGGCGGGCGAAGCTTTCTTT.

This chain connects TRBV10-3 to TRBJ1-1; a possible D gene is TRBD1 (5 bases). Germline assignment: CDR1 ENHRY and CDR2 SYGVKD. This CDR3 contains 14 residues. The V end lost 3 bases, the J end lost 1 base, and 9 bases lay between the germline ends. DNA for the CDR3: TGTGCCATCAGTGACAGGGTTTCGAACACTGAAGCTTTCTTT. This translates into CAISDRVSNTEAFF.

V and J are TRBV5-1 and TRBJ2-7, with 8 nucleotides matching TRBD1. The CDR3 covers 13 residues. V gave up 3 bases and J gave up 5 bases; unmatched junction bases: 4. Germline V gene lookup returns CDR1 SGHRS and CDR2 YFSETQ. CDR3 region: CASSSTGAHEQYF. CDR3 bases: TGCGCCAGCAGCTCGACAGGGGCCCACGAGCAGTACTTC.

The CDR3 region is CASSLVREETQYF. The CDR3 region has the DNA TGTGCCAGCAGCTTAGTCAGGGAAGAGACCCAGTACTTC. This chain links TRBV11-3 with TRBJ2-5; D possibly corresponds to TRBD1 (5 bases). CDR3 length equals 13 residues. The V gene lost 1 base and the J gene lost 3 bases, with 6 bases spanning the gap. Germline V CDR1 and CDR2: SGHNT, YENEEA.

The CDR3 nucleotides are TGTGCCAGCAGTGACTCGGGGATTAGCGGGGTGAACCAAGAGACCCAGTACTTC. This encodes CASSDSGISGVNQETQYF. V is TRBV6-4 and J is TRBJ2-5; 8 bases map to TRBD2. V shed 0 bases, J shed 0 bases, and the junction held 9 bases outside the gene matches. This CDR3 spans 18 amino acids. The germline CDR1 and CDR2 sequences are MRHNA and SNTAGT.

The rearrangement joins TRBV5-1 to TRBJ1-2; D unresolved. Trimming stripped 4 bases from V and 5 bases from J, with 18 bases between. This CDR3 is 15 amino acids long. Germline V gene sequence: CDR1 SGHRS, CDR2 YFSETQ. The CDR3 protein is CASSPRTGALYGYTF. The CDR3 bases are TGCGCCAGCAGCCCCAGGACTGGAGCTCTTTATGGCTACACCTTC.

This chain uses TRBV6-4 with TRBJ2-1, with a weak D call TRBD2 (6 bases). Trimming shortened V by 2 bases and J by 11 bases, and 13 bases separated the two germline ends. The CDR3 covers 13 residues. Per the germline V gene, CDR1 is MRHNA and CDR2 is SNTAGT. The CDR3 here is CASSDGLASQQFF. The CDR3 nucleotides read TGTGCCAGCAGTGACGGCCTAGCGAGTCAGCAGTTCTTC.

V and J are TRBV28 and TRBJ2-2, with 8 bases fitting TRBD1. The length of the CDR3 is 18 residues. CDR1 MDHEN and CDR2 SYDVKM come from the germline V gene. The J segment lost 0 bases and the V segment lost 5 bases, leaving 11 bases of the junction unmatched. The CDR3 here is CASSATGQATANTGELFF. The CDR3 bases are TGTGCCAGCAGTGCAACGGGACAGGCCACCGCGAACACCGGGGAGCTGTTTTTT.

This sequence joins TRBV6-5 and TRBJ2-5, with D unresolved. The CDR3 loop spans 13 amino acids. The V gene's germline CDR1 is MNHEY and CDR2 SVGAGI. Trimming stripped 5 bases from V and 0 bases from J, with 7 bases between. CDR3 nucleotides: TGTGCCAGCAGTCCTGACTACCAAGAGACCCAGTACTTC. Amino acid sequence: CASSPDYQETQYF.

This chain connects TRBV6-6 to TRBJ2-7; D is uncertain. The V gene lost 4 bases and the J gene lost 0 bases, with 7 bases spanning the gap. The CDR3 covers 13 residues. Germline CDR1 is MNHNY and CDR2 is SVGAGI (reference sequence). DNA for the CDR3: TGTGCCAGCAGTTCTTTGTCCTCCTACGAGCAGTACTTC. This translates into CASSSLSSYEQYF.